This T cell receptor beta chain stems from a study of vaccination and CD4 T cells after COVID-19. A single record per CDR3 protein comes from TCRdb applying MiXCR to the PCR reads. This sample yields approximately 20,000 distinct CDR3 sequences, of which around 62% are seen a single time; over 0.9% belongs to the top ten. From germline, CDR1 is SGHNT and CDR2 YYREEE (reference sequence). This CDR3 is built from 16 residues. Trimming cost V 3 bases and J 1 base; bases outside gene matches: 7. The chain couples TRBV5-4 to TRBJ2-5, with 9 bases fitting TRBD1. Sequenced here: CD4+ T cells from blood, sampled before SARS-CoV-2 vaccination. The source of this sequence is a human donor who had recovered from COVID-19. The CDR3 DNA sequence: TGTGCCAGCAGCTCCCGGGACAGGGCCCCCCAAGAGACCCAGTACTTC. Protein: CASSSRDRAPQETQYF.